Listed below are T cell receptor beta chains from one sample, sequenced in a study of CD8 T cells in ankylosing spondylitis. TCRdb ran MiXCR on the 5' RACE reads and lists one entry per CDR3 protein. Of 250,000 to 350,000 distinct CDR3 sequences detected, less than 25% appear once; the ten largest clones hold 3% to 4%. Material: blood, either unsorted or a sorted T cell fraction (not recorded which). All receptors come from a female donor with ankylosing spondylitis or in good health (not recorded which). Each CDR3 is given with its conserved first and last residue. Fields, in order: J gene, D gene, V gene, clone size, CDR3 DNA, CDR3 protein. The D gene is left open where the match is weak. Size tells how often a clone was seen (once, few, many) or the class of an expanded clone, and some rows leave it out.

>TRBJ1-1|NA|TRBV29-1|many
TGCAGCGTTGAAGTTGGCAGCTTGAACACTGAAGCTTTCTTT
CSVEVGSLNTEAFF
>TRBJ1-5|NA|TRBV18|NA
TGTGCCAGCTCACCAACGAGTACGAATCAGCCCCAGCATTTT
CASSPTSTNQPQHF
>TRBJ1-3|NA|TRBV3-1|NA
TGTGCCAGCAGCTCGTCTCGAAACACCATATATTTT
CASSSSRNTIYF
>TRBJ1-2|NA|TRBV4-3|many
TGCGCCAGCAGCCAAGATCGGCGACAGGACTATGGCTACACCTTC
CASSQDRRQDYGYTF
>TRBJ2-6|NA|TRBV20-1|NA
TGCAGTGCCCCGCTACAGCACTCTGGGGCCAACGTCCTGACTTTC
CSAPLQHSGANVLTF
>TRBJ2-7|NA|TRBV29-1|NA
TGCAGCGTCCTACGGGCGGGAACGTACGAGCAGTACTTC
CSVLRAGTYEQYF
>TRBJ2-7|TRBD1|TRBV29-1|many
TGCAGCGTCGGATCCGGGACAGGGAACTACGAGCAGTACTTC
CSVGSGTGNYEQYF
>TRBJ2-7|NA|TRBV7-6|few
TGTGCCAGCAGCCTAGGCAAGAGCGAGCAGTACTTC
CASSLGKSEQYF
>TRBJ2-3|NA|TRBV24-1|NA
TGTGCCACCAGTGATTTGCAGGGGAAGAGCACAGATACGCAGTATTTT
CATSDLQGKSTDTQYF
>TRBJ2-5|TRBD2|TRBV6-1|few
TGTGCCAGCAGTCTAGCGGGAGCCCTCGAGACCCAGTACTTC
CASSLAGALETQYF
>TRBJ2-4|TRBD1|TRBV20-1|few
TGCAGTACCCTAGGCTTAAGGGACAGGGAGCGAAACATTCAGTACTTC
CSTLGLRDRERNIQYF
>TRBJ2-1|TRBD1|TRBV6-5|NA
TGTGCCAGCAGTTACTCCGGGACAGCCATGAATGAGCAGTTCTTC
CASSYSGTAMNEQFF
>TRBJ2-7|TRBD1|TRBV29-1|NA
TGCAGCGTCACACAGGGGGCTTACGAGCAGTACTTC
CSVTQGAYEQYF
>TRBJ2-1|TRBD2|TRBV29-1|many
TGCAGCGTCGGACGGACTAGCACCTACAATGAGCAGTTCTTC
CSVGRTSTYNEQFF
>TRBJ2-1|TRBD1|TRBV2|few
TGTGCCAGCAGTGAAGTCCCGACAGGGACTGAGCAGTTCTTC
CASSEVPTGTEQFF
>TRBJ1-1|NA|TRBV28|few
TGTGCCAGCAGTTTACACCTGGAGAACACTGAAGCTTTCTTT
CASSLHLENTEAFF
>TRBJ2-7|TRBD1|TRBV27|NA
TGTGCCAGCAGTGACAGGGGGCGATGGTACGAGCAGTACTTC
CASSDRGRWYEQYF
>TRBJ2-1|NA|TRBV5-4|many
TGTGCCAGCAGCTTTACCCCGGAGACCTACAATGAGCAGTTCTTC
CASSFTPETYNEQFF
>TRBJ2-3|TRBD2|TRBV5-8|NA
TGTGCCAGCAGCTTACTAGCGGGAGGGAGCTCAGATACGCAGTATTTT
CASSLLAGGSSDTQYF
>TRBJ2-1|NA|TRBV24-1|many
TGTGCCACCGCGAGGGACGGATACAATGAGCAGTTCTTC
CATARDGYNEQFF
>TRBJ2-1|NA|TRBV9|few
TGTGCCAGCAGCGTAGGGATGGGGGCCAATGAGCAGTTCTTC
CASSVGMGANEQFF
>TRBJ1-3|NA|TRBV6-1|few
TGTGCCAGCAGTGACGGGGCCAGCTCTGGAAACACCATATATTTT
CASSDGASSGNTIYF
>TRBJ2-5|NA|TRBV20-1|few
TGCAGTGCTAGAAGTGGTGGGGAGACCCAGTACTTC
CSARSGGETQYF
>TRBJ1-2|NA|TRBV20-1|NA
TGCAGTCTCTACAGGGTCAACTATGGCTACACCTTC
CSLYRVNYGYTF
>TRBJ2-7|NA|TRBV27|few
TGTGCCAGCAGTTTATTGCGGCGGATTGACTACGAGCAGTACTTC
CASSLLRRIDYEQYF
>TRBJ2-3|TRBD1|TRBV3-1|few
TGTGCCAGCAGCCGTCGACAGGGGGGGACGCAGTATTTT
CASSRRQGGTQYF
>TRBJ1-3|NA|TRBV19|NA
TGTGCCAGTAGTATAGATAGACGGCCTGGAAACACCATATATTTT
CASSIDRRPGNTIYF
>TRBJ2-1|TRBD2|TRBV6-5|few
TGTGCCAGCAGTAACAAGCGGGATGGCTCCTACAATGAGCAGTTCTTC
CASSNKRDGSYNEQFF
>TRBJ1-5|NA|TRBV12-3/TRBV12-4|NA
TGTGCCAGCAGTTTACACAGGGACGGTCAGCCCCAGCATTTT
CASSLHRDGQPQHF
>TRBJ2-1|TRBD1|TRBV18|few
TGTGCCAGCTCGCAGGACAGGGAAGTGGGGAATGAGCAGTTCTTC
CASSQDREVGNEQFF
>TRBJ2-1|TRBD2|TRBV10-3|many
TGTGCCATCAGTGAGACTAGCGGATCCTTTGGCAATGAGCAGTTCTTC
CAISETSGSFGNEQFF
>TRBJ1-2|NA|TRBV6-5|few
TGTGCCAGCAGTTCCCTATGGGGCGGCTACACCTTC
CASSSLWGGYTF
>TRBJ1-6|NA|TRBV20-1|NA
TGCAGTGCCCGCCTTGGGTCCTATAATTCACCCCTCCACTTT
CSARLGSYNSPLHF
>TRBJ1-5|NA|TRBV20-1|many
TGCAGTGCTAGTGGACAAGCGAATCAGCCCCAGCATTTT
CSASGQANQPQHF
>TRBJ2-1|NA|TRBV6-2/TRBV6-3|NA
TGTGCCAGCAGTACTCGACTAGATTACTACAATGAGCAGTTCTTC
CASSTRLDYYNEQFF
>TRBJ2-3|NA|TRBV6-1|few
TGTGCCAGCTCGCAGCCAGCGACAGATACGCAGTATTTT
CASSQPATDTQYF
>TRBJ2-5|TRBD1|TRBV7-9|NA
TGTGCCAGCAGCTTAGGTGGACAGGGTGTAGAGACCCAGTACTTC
CASSLGGQGVETQYF
>TRBJ2-3|NA|TRBV12-3/TRBV12-4|NA
TGTGCCAGCAGTTTGAGAAGCGGGTCTAGCACAGATACGCAGTATTTT
CASSLRSGSSTDTQYF
>TRBJ1-4|NA|TRBV11-2|NA
TGTGCCAGCAGCTTAGAGGCGGCAGGTCTCGAAAAACTGTTTTTT
CASSLEAAGLEKLFF
>TRBJ2-7|NA|TRBV29-1|NA
TGCAGCGTTGCAGAAACAAGGGGCGCCGAGCAGTACTTC
CSVAETRGAEQYF
>TRBJ2-2|NA|TRBV7-2|many
TGTGCCAGCAGCCGGACCGGGGAGCTGTTTTTT
CASSRTGELFF
>TRBJ2-3|NA|TRBV24-1|few
TGTGCCACCAGTGACAGGGAGGCAGATACGCAGTATTTT
CATSDREADTQYF
>TRBJ2-7|NA|TRBV4-2|NA
TGTGCCAGCAGCCAAGATTATAGGGCTAGCACCTACGAGCAGTACTTC
CASSQDYRASTYEQYF